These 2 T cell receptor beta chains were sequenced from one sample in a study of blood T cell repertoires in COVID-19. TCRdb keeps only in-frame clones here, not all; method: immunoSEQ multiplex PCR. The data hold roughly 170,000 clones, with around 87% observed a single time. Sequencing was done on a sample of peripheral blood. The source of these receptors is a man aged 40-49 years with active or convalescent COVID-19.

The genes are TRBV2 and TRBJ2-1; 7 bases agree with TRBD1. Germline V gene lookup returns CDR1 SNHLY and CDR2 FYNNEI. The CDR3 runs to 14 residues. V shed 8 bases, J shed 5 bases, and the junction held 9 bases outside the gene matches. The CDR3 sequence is CASFRDRGDNEQFF. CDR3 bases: TGTGCCAGCTTCCGGGACAGAGGAGACAATGAGCAGTTCTTC.

CDR3 loop: CASRVQGQLKETQYF. The CDR3, as DNA: TGTGCCAGCAGAGTCCAGGGACAGCTAAAAGAGACCCAGTACTTC. The chain links TRBV3-1 (or the pseudogene TRBV3-2) to TRBJ2-5; 7 positions agree with TRBD1. After removal of 6 bases from V and 3 bases from J, the junction contained 10 bases not matched to a gene. The CDR3 totals 15 residues. The germline V gene encodes CDR1 LGHDT and CDR2 YNNKEL (reference sequence).